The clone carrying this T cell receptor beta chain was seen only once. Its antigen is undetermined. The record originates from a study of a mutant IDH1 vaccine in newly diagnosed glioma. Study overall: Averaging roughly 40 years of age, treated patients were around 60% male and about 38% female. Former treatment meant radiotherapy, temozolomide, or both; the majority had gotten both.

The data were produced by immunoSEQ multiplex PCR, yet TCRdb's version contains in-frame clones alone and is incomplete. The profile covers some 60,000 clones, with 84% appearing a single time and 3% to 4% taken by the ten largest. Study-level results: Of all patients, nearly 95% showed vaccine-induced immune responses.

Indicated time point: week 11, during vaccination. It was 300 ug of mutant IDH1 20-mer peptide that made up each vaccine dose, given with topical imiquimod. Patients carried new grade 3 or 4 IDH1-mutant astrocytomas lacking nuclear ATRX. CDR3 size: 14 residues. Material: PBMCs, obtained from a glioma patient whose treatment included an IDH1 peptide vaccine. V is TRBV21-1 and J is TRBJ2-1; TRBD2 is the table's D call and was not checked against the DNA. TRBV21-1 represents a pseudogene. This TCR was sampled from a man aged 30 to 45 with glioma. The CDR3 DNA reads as TGTGCCAGCAGCAAGAGGTCGGATTACAATGAGCAGTTCTTC. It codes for CASSKRSDYNEQFF.